The sequence of this TCR beta chain was determined in a study of blood T cells in healthy people across ages (dated by TCRdb to between 2015 and 2016). Broadly, across the study: Template switching captured roughly one uniquely barcoded TCR beta cDNA molecule per two T cells in model experiments. To track age-related changes in TCR beta repertoire diversity, the study relied on deep sequencing normalized with unique cDNA molecular identifiers. The donors were split into four age groups: young (average around 15 years), middle-aged (roughly 42), aged (more than 60) and long-lived (over 75). Donors of different ages were randomly distributed across sequencing lanes to avoid experimental bias. Two additional independent replicas of 1 million unique cDNA reads from the same blood draw were analyzed for two donors (one aged 18 to 30 and one aged 80 or older). Study-wide findings and limitations: Compared with the aged group, the long-lived group had more naive CD4+ T cells, fewer expanded clones and increased TCR diversity, suggesting age selection. Donor CMV infection status was unknown, potentially confounding age-related changes in expanded clonotypes. Estimates of total diversity from one million sequenced T cells were regarded as lower bounds and underestimates. Observed TCR beta diversity correlated strongly with the percentage of naive T cells measured by flow cytometry. Since profiling was done on bulk unsorted PBMCs, naive and antigen-experienced compartments could not be conclusively compared. As age increased, observed TCR beta diversity per million T cells dropped in a roughly linear way, and a significant reduction was already evident by age 40.

The germline V gene specifies MNHEY as CDR1 and SVGAGI as CDR2. The trim is 5 bases for V and 6 bases for J, with a gap of 17 bases between the germline ends. The CDR3 has 14 amino acids, counting the end cysteine and phenylalanine. Only the CDR3 DNA is retained, 42 bases long and in frame from the first base. The library was obtained by 5' RACE. Sequencing was carried out with an Illumina HiSeq 2500. A second PCR of about 6 to 11 cycles was run with a J-beta primer mix and a sample-barcoded 5' primer. A unique molecular identifier was introduced onto each TCR beta cDNA molecule by a template-switch 5' adaptor carrying 12 random nucleotides. Each sample yielded at least 2.5 million CDR3-containing paired-end reads. The Mint cDNA synthesis kit, primed by a TRBC-specific oligonucleotide, was used to synthesize first-strand cDNA from all RNA. All cDNA was treated with uracil-DNA glycosylase and then went through a first 18-cycle PCR with the universal primers M1SS and BC2_uni_R. From the authors' description of their analysis: For normalization, 1 million high-quality reads were randomly selected from each sample, with every read carrying a distinct molecular identifier. Instead of being binned into consensus sequences, reads that shared molecular identifiers were thrown out. MiTCR, with a Q25 quality threshold and the strictest error-elimination algorithm, was used for CDR3 identification, clonotype clustering and error correction. A nonparametric unseen species model with Euler transformation was used to estimate lower-bound total TCR beta diversity. TCRdb reworked the public reads: Q25 trimming with fastp, MiXCR clone assembly, productive beta chains retained. Identical CDR3 protein sequences are pooled into one entry, listed with their most common genes and DNA. These V and J calls are TCRdb output, not the study's own analysis. Counted in this sample were 850,000 to 1,300,000 distinct CDR3 sequences; more than 40% of them appeared once. The ten largest make up 15% to 20% of the sample.

Donors were under 40 systemically healthy Caucasian individuals from Russia aged 6 to 90 years. Each donor gave about 11 milliliters of peripheral blood, drawn into EDTA-treated Vacutainer tubes. Ficoll-Paque density-gradient centrifugation was used to isolate PBMCs, with at least 6 million obtained per sample. Total RNA, at least 6 micrograms per sample, was extracted from PBMCs with Trizol reagent. For every donor, flow cytometry on a PBMC aliquot measured the percentage of naive CD45RAhigh/CD27high T cells. A word on this clonotype: Its target antigen remains unknown. No base-level quality is on record; no much larger clone is a single base apart.

The sequencing input was blood. The receptor chain draws on TRBV6-5 and TRBJ2-7; the D segment could be TRBD2, given 5 matching bases. The receptor's source is a woman aged 60-75 years in good health. In nucleotides, the sequence is TGTGCCAGCAGTGACGGGTTCGGGGTGGGCGAGCAGTACTTC. It encodes CASSDGFGVGEQYF.